The next 22 T cell receptor beta chains were all read from a single sample in a study of T cells after yellow fever vaccination. MiXCR, applied by TCRdb to the 5' RACE reads, yields one record per CDR3 protein. The sample has roughly 520,000 distinct CDR3 sequences, 20% to 25% seen once. The sequencing here drew on PBMCs, taken about 20 days after the first yellow fever vaccination. Receptors originate from a man between 18 and 29 years old who received the YFV17D yellow fever vaccine.

The CDR3 DNA follows: TGCAGTGCTAGAGGTGGGACTATGGAGACCTACGAGCAGTACTTC. Residues: CSARGGTMETYEQYF. J is TRBJ2-7 and V is TRBV20-1, with 7 bases fitting TRBD2. Germline trimming cut 1 base from V and 2 bases from J; bases unmatched to any gene: 8. CDR3 length: 15 amino acids. The germline V gene encodes CDR1 DFQATT and CDR2 SNEGSKA (reference sequence).

This clonotype was recorded many times. This sequence joins TRBV20-1 and TRBJ2-3; TRBD2 matches 7 bases. Per germline, CDR1 DFQATT and CDR2 SNEGSKA (reference sequence). CDR3 length: 14 amino acids. J gave up 0 bases and V 6 bases, and 6 bases lay outside the gene matches. The CDR3 region has the DNA TGCAGTGCCCCCCCGGGGGGAAGCACAGATACGCAGTATTTT. Its translation is CSAPPGGSTDTQYF.

This clonotype was observed a handful of times. The J gene is TRBJ2-5, the V gene TRBV15; possibly TRBD2 for D (7 bases). CDR3 length equals 16 residues. Germline lookup yields CDR1 LNHNV and CDR2 YYDKDF (reference sequence). V lost 5 bases, J lost 0 bases, and 16 bases lay in between. The CDR3 region is CATSEGGTMYQETQYF. CDR3 in DNA: TGTGCCACCAGCGAGGGGGGGACTATGTACCAAGAGACCCAGTACTTC.

This chain uses TRBV5-1 with TRBJ2-2, with a possible D match to TRBD2 (6 bases). Germline CDR1 reads SGHRS; CDR2 reads YFSETQ. The V end was cut by 1 base, the J end by 2 bases, with 9 bases between. The CDR3 length is 15 residues. The CDR3 loop is CASSLQEGNTGELFF. CDR3 nucleotides: TGCGCCAGCAGCTTGCAGGAGGGCAACACCGGGGAGCTGTTTTTT. The whole variable domain, remainder taken from reference TRBV5-1 and TRBJ2-2, is KAGVTQTPRYLIKTRGQQVTLSCSPISGHRSVSWYQQTPGQGLQFLFEYFSETQRNKGNFPGRFSGRQFSNSRSEMNVSTLELGDSALYLCASSLQEGNTGELFFGEGSRLTVL.

This clonotype was detected only a few times. The chain couples TRBV5-1 to TRBJ2-1; TRBD1 is a possible D gene (6 bases). The CDR3 loop spans 15 amino acids. CDR1 and CDR2 from the germline V gene are SGHRS and YFSETQ. Trimming pared 0 bases from V and 5 bases from J, leaving 12 bases between. The CDR3 DNA follows: TGCGCCAGCAGCTTGGAAGAGGGGGTCCACAATGAGCAGTTCTTC. Its translation is CASSLEEGVHNEQFF. Based on the CDR3 plus reference TRBV5-1 and TRBJ2-1, the full variable domain is KAGVTQTPRYLIKTRGQQVTLSCSPISGHRSVSWYQQTPGQGLQFLFEYFSETQRNKGNFPGRFSGRQFSNSRSEMNVSTLELGDSALYLCASSLEEGVHNEQFFGPGTRLTVL.

This chain uses TRBV6-5 with TRBJ2-1, with D uncertain. Germline CDR1 is MNHEY and CDR2 is SVGAGI. This CDR3 is built from 15 residues. Trimming took 2 bases from V and 0 from J, leaving 8 bases between them. CDR3 amino acids: CASSYGDRSYNEQFF. Here the CDR3 DNA reads TGTGCCAGCAGTTACGGCGACCGCTCCTACAATGAGCAGTTCTTC.

This clonotype has more than one count but fewer than ten. The V and J genes are TRBV7-9 and TRBJ1-5; D call uncertain. The CDR3 has 13 amino acids. CDR1 is SEHNR, CDR2 FQNEAQ, per germline (reference sequence). The V gene lost 2 bases and the J gene lost 6 bases, with 8 bases spanning the gap. In nucleotides, the CDR3 is TGTGCCAGCAGCTTACCCGGAGTTCAGCCCCAGCATTTT. Its protein product is CASSLPGVQPQHF.

The chain has TRBV12-5 and TRBJ2-1; D gene uncertain. The length of the CDR3 is 14 residues. Germline values: CDR1 LGHNT, CDR2 FRNRAP. V lost 0 bases and J lost 11, with 14 bases in between. CDR3 sequence (DNA): TGTGCTAGTGGTTTGGTACCCCCCTTAGGGCAGCAGTTCTTC. This translates into CASGLVPPLGQQFF.

V is TRBV7-9 and J is TRBJ1-6; 7 bases fit TRBD1. The CDR3 is 14 amino acids. In germline, CDR1 is SEHNR, CDR2 FQNEAQ (reference sequence). J gave up 3 bases and V 5 bases, and 1 base lay outside the gene matches. The CDR3 DNA reads TGTGCCAGCAGCGGGACAGTCTATAATTCACCCCTCCACTTT. Translation: CASSGTVYNSPLHF.

In its sample, this clonotype was seen a few times. The chain links TRBV20-1 to TRBJ2-5; D perhaps matches TRBD2 (5 bases). V shed 0 bases and J shed 4 bases, with 6 bases lying between them. The CDR3 totals 12 residues. CDR1 is DFQATT, CDR2 SNEGSKA, per germline (reference sequence). The CDR3 sequence is CSARDRGETQYF. Here the CDR3 DNA reads TGCAGTGCTAGAGACCGGGGAGAGACCCAGTACTTC.

The chain joins TRBV6-1 to TRBJ2-5, with 7 bases aligning to TRBD2. Germline-derived CDR1 and CDR2 are MNHNS and SASEGT. The CDR3 is 14 amino acids. Trimming cost V 2 bases and J 4 bases; bases outside gene matches: 4. The CDR3 loop is CASSESSGGETQYF. Written as DNA, the CDR3 is TGTGCCAGCAGTGAATCGTCGGGGGGAGAGACCCAGTACTTC.

The count of this clonotype is one. The chain recombines TRBV4-3 with TRBJ2-6; 7 nucleotides agree with TRBD2. Per the germline V gene, CDR1 is LGHNA and CDR2 is YSLEER. The CDR3 has 18 residues. V shed 0 bases and J 0 bases; nucleotides not matched to a gene: 5. The CDR3 is CASSQDWGGSSGANVLTF. CDR3 bases: TGCGCCAGCAGCCAAGATTGGGGGGGAAGCTCTGGGGCCAACGTCCTGACTTTC.

The rearrangement links TRBV4-3 to TRBJ2-2; 8 bases fit TRBD2. The CDR3 totals 15 residues. The trim removed 4 bases at V and 3 bases at J, leaving 4 bases unmatched. CDR1 and CDR2 from the germline V gene are LGHNA and YSLEER. The CDR3 region is CASSPDGGDTGELFF. As DNA, the CDR3 is TGCGCCAGCAGCCCAGACGGGGGGGACACCGGGGAGCTGTTTTTT.

DNA for the CDR3: TGTGCCAGCAGCCAAGATTACGTACTAGCGGGGTCCTACGAGCAGTACTTC. It specifies CASSQDYVLAGSYEQYF. The V gene is TRBV4-2, the J gene TRBJ2-7; 10 bases are shared with TRBD2. Germline-derived CDR1 and CDR2 are LGHNA and YNFKEQ. The CDR3 has 17 residues. V dropped 0 bases and J dropped 1; count of bases not matched to a gene: 6.

This clonotype was seen a few times. J is TRBJ2-1 and V is TRBV6-4; 7 bases are shared with TRBD2. V dropped 2 bases and J dropped 4; count of bases not matched to a gene: 5. The CDR3 is 15 amino acids. Germline V lookup: CDR1 MRHNA, CDR2 SNTAGT. The CDR3 sequence is CASSDGGEEYNEQFF. CDR3 nucleotides: TGTGCCAGCAGTGACGGGGGGGAGGAATACAATGAGCAGTTCTTC.

The rearrangement uses TRBV29-1 and TRBJ2-1; no reliable D call. Deletions cut 7 bases from V and 2 bases from J, with 6 bases between. The CDR3 runs to 11 residues. Germline V gene sequence: CDR1 SQVTM, CDR2 ANQGSEA. The CDR3 reads CSARTYNEQFF. The CDR3 nucleotides read TGCAGCGCGCGGACCTACAATGAGCAGTTCTTC.

This chain connects TRBV12-3 or TRBV12-4 to TRBJ2-2; D assignment may be TRBD1 or TRBD2 (5 bases each). Between the trimmed V and J ends, which lost 8 bases and 5 bases, there was a span of 9 bases. This CDR3 has 12 residues. The CDR3 DNA sequence: TGTGCCAGCTTTTGGGGGACCGGGGAGCTGTTTTTT. This codes for CASFWGTGELFF.

The chain carries TRBV20-1 and TRBJ1-2, with D tentatively TRBD1 (5 bases). From germline, CDR1 is DFQATT and CDR2 SNEGSKA (reference sequence). The CDR3 is 12 residues long. V lost 6 bases, J lost 5 bases, and 13 bases lay in between. CDR3 DNA sequence: TGCAGTGCGCCCCAGTGGGGGTATGGCTACACCTTC. This translates into CSAPQWGYGYTF.

The V and J genes are TRBV2 and TRBJ2-1; D is undetermined. V was cut by 4 bases and J by 0 bases, with 10 bases left in between. The CDR3 consists of 15 residues. CDR1 and CDR2 (germline): SNHLY, FYNNEI. CDR3 in DNA: TGTGCCAGCAGTGTACGCCGCGTCTCCTACAATGAGCAGTTCTTC. Translation: CASSVRRVSYNEQFF.

The rearrangement uses TRBV12-3 or TRBV12-4 and TRBJ2-3; 7 bases map to TRBD1. CDR3 length equals 15 residues. Unmatched junction bases numbered 3, after V lost 1 base and J lost 2 bases. CDR3: CASSLGGQITDTQYF. In DNA, the CDR3 is TGTGCCAGCAGTTTAGGGGGACAGATCACAGATACGCAGTATTTT.

A few counts support this clonotype. This rearrangement joins TRBV3-1 to TRBJ2-2; TRBD1 aligns across 11 bases. The V gene end was trimmed by 1 base and the J gene end by 15 bases; junction bases not matched to a gene: 13. The germline V gene has CDR1 LGHDT and CDR2 YNNKEL (reference sequence). CDR3 length: 16 amino acids. The CDR3 region is CASSQGGTGGAGLVFF. The CDR3 nucleotides are TGTGCCAGCAGCCAAGGAGGGACAGGGGGTGCCGGTTTGGTGTTTTTT.

V usage is TRBV20-1 and J usage is TRBJ2-5; 7 nucleotides match TRBD2. Germline CDR1 and CDR2: DFQATT and SNEGSKA (reference sequence). The CDR3 totals 14 residues. V shed 0 bases and J 3 bases; nucleotides not matched to a gene: 4. CDR3 protein: CSARDSSGEETQYF. In DNA form, the CDR3 reads TGCAGTGCTAGAGATTCCAGCGGGGAAGAGACCCAGTACTTC.